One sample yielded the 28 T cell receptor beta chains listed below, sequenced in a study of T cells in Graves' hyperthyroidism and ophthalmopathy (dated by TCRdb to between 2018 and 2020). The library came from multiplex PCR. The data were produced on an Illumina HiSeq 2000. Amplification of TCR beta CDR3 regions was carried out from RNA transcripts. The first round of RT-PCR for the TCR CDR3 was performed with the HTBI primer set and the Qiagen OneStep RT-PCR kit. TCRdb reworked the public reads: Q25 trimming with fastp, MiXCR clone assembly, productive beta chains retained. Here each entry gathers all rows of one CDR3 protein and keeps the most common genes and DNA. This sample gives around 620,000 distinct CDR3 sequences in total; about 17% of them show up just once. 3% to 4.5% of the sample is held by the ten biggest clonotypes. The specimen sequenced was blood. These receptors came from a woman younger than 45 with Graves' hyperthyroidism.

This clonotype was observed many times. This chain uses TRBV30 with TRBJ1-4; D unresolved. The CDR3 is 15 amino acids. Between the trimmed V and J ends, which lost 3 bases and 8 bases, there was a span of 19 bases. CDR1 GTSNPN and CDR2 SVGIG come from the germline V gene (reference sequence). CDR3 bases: TGTGCCTGGAGCGACGGGAGGGCGATAGGCGAAAAACTGTTTTTT. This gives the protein CAWSDGRAIGEKLFF.

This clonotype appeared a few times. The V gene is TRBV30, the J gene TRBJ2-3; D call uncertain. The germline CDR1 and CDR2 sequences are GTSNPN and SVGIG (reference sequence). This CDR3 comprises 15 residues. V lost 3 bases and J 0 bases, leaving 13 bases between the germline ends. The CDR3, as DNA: TGTGCCTGGAGCCCTACCCTGGATAGCACAGATACGCAGTATTTT. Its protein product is CAWSPTLDSTDTQYF. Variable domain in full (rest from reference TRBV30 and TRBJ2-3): SQTIHQWPATLVQPVGSPLSLECTVEGTSNPNLYWYRQAAGRGLQLLFYSVGIGQISSEVPQNLSASRPQDRQFILSSKKLLLSDSGFYLCAWSPTLDSTDTQYFGPGTRLTVL.

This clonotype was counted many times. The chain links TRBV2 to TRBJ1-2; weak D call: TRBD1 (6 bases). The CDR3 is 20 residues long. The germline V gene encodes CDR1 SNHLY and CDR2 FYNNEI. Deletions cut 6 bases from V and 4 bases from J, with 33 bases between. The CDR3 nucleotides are TGTGCCAGCAGGGGGGCCGTAGGTCGTGGCCCAGGAAGGAGTGGCTATGGCTACACCTTC. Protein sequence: CASRGAVGRGPGRSGYGYTF.

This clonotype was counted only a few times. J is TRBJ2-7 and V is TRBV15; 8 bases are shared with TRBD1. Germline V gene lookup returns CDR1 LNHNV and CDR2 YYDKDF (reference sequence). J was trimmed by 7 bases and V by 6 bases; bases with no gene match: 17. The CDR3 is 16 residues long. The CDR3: CATSGTGVTNTLEQYF. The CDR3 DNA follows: TGTGCCACCAGTGGGACAGGAGTTACTAATACGCTGGAGCAGTACTTC.

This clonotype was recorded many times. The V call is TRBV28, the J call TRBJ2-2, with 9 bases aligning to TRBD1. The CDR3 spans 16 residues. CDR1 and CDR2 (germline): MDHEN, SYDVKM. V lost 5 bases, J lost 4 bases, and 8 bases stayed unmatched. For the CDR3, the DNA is TGTGCCAGCAGTAAACAGGGGGCTGTAGGCACCGGGGAGCTGTTTTTT. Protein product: CASSKQGAVGTGELFF.

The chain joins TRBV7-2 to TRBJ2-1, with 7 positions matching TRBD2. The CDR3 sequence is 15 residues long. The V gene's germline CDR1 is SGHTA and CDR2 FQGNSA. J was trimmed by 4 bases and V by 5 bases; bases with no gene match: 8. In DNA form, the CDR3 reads TGTGCCAGCAGCAGGGCCGGGACTAATTACAATGAGCAGTTCTTC. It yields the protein CASSRAGTNYNEQFF.

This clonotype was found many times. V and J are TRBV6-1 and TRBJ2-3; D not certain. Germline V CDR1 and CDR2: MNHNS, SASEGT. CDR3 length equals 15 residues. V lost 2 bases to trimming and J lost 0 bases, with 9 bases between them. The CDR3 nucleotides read TGTGCCAGCAGTGAACAAACGGCTAGCACAGATACGCAGTATTTT. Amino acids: CASSEQTASTDTQYF.

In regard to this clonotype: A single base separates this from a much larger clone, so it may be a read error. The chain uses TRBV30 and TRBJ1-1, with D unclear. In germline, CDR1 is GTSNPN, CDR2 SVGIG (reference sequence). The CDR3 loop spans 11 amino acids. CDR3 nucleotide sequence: TGTGCCTGGAGTTCGTACACTGAAGCTTCCTTT. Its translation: CAWSSYTEASF.

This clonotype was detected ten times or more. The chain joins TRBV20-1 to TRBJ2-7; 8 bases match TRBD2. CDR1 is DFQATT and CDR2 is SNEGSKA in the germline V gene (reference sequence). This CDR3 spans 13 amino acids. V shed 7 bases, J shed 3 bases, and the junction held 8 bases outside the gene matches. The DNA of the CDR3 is TGCAGTGGGGCGCGGGGGGAACGCTACGAGCAGTACTTC. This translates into CSGARGERYEQYF.

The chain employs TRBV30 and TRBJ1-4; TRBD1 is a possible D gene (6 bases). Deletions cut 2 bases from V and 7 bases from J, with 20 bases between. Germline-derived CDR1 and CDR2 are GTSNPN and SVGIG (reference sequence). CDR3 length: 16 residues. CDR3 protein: CAWSTGISDLSEKLFF. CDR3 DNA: TGTGCCTGGAGTACAGGGATATCCGACCTTAGTGAAAAACTGTTTTTT. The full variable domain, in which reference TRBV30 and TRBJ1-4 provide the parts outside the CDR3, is SQTIHQWPATLVQPVGSPLSLECTVEGTSNPNLYWYRQAAGRGLQLLFYSVGIGQISSEVPQNLSASRPQDRQFILSSKKLLLSDSGFYLCAWSTGISDLSEKLFFGSGTQLSVL.

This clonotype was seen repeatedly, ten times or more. Written as DNA, the CDR3 is TGTGCCAGCAGAATGGACAGTAATCAGCCCCAGCATTTT. Protein sequence: CASRMDSNQPQHF. The J gene is TRBJ1-5, the V gene TRBV6-1, with a weak D call TRBD1 (6 bases). The germline V gene encodes CDR1 MNHNS and CDR2 SASEGT. CDR3 length equals 13 residues. Trimming shortened V by 6 bases and J by 4 bases, and 10 bases separated the two germline ends.

The CDR3 protein is CASKMGSDGYTF. In DNA form, the CDR3 reads TGTGCCAGTAAAATGGGGTCAGATGGCTACACCTTC. This rearrangement joins TRBV19 to TRBJ1-2, with unresolved D. This CDR3 is 12 amino acids long. Germline CDR1 is LNHDA and CDR2 is SQIVND (reference sequence). The germline V and J ends were trimmed by 7 bases and 6 bases, with 12 bases remaining between them.

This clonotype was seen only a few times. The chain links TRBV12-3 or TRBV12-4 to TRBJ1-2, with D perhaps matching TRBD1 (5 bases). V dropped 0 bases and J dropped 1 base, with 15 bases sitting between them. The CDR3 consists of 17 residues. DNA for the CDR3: TGTGCCAGCAGTTTAGCCCCCCCGGGGCTGGGTAACTATGGCTACACCTTC. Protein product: CASSLAPPGLGNYGYTF.

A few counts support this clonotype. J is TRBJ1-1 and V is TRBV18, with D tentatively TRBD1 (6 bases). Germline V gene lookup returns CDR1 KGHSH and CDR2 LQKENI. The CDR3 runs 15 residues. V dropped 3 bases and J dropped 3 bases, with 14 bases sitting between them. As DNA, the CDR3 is TGTGCCAGCTCACCCCCAGGGGCTGGGGACACTGAAGCTTTCTTT. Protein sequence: CASSPPGAGDTEAFF. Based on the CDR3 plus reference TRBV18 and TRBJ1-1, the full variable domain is NAGVMQNPRHLVRRRGQEARLRCSPMKGHSHVYWYRQLPEEGLKFMVYLQKENIIDESGMPKERFSAEFPKEGPSILRIQQVVRGDSAAYFCASSPPGAGDTEAFFGQGTRLTVV.

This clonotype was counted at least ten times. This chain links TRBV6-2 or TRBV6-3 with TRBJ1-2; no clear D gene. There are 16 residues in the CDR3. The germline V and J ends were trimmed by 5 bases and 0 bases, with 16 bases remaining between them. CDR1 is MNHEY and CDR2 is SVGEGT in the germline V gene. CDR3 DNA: TGTGCCAGCAGTAACACCGCAGGACGGCCTAACTATGGCTACACCTTC. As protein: CASSNTAGRPNYGYTF.

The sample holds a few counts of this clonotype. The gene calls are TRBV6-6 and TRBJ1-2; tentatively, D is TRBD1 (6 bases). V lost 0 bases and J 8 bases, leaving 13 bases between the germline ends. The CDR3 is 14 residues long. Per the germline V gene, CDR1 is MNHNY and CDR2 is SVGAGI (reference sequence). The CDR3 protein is CASSYSVQGHGYTF. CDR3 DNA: TGTGCCAGCAGTTACTCGGTTCAGGGGCACGGCTACACCTTC.

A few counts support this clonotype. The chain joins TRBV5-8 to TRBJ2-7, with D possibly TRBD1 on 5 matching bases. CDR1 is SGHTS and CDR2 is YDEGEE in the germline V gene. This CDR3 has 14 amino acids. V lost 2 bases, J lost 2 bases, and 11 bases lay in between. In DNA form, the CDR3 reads TGTGCCAGCAGCTTTGGGGCCGCCCCCTACGAGCAGTACTTC. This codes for CASSFGAAPYEQYF.

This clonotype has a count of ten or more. The CDR3 reads CASNGAGAYEQYF. In DNA form, the CDR3 reads TGTGCCAGCAACGGAGCGGGGGCCTACGAGCAGTACTTC. The chain combines TRBV28 with TRBJ2-7, with 8 bases fitting TRBD2. V lost 7 bases and J lost 2; bases outside the gene matches: 4. CDR1 is MDHEN, CDR2 SYDVKM, per germline. The CDR3 is made up of 13 amino acids.

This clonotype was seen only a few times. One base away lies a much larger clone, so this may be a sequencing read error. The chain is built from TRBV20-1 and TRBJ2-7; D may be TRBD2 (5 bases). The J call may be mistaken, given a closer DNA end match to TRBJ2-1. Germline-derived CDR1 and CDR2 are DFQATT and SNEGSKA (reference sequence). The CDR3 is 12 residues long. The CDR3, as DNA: TGCAGTGCTACGGGGTCCATATACGAGCAGTTCTTC. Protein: CSATGSIYEQFF.

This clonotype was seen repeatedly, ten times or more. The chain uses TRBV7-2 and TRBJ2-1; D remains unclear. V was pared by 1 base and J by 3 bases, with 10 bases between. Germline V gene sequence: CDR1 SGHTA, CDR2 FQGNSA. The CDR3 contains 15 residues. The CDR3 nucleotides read TGTGCCAGCAGCTTAGGGCTAACATACTACAATGAGCAGTTCTTC. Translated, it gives CASSLGLTYYNEQFF. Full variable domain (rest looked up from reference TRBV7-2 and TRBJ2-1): GAGVSQSPSNKVTEKGKDVELRCDPISGHTALYWYRQSLGQGLEFLIYFQGNSAPDKSGLPSDRFSAERTGGSVSTLTIQRTQQEDSAVYLCASSLGLTYYNEQFFGPGTRLTVL.

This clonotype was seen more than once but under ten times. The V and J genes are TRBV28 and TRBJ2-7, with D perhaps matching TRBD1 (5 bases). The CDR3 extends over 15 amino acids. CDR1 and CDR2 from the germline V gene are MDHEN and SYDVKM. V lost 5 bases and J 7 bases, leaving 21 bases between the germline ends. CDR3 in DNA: TGTGCCAGCAGTCTTCCGACTGCAGGGTCACGGGAGCAGTACTTC. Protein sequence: CASSLPTAGSREQYF.

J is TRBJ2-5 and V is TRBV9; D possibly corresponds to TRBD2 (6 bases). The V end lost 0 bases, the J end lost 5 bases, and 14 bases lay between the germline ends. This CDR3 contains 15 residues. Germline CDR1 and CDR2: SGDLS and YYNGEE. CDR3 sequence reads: CASSVAGSLWETQYF. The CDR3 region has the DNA TGTGCCAGCAGCGTAGCCGGGAGCCTTTGGGAGACCCAGTACTTC. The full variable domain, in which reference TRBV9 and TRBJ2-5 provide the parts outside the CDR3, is DSGVTQTPKHLITATGQRVTLRCSPRSGDLSVYWYQQSLDQGLQFLIQYYNGEERAKGNILERFSAQQFPDLHSELNLSSLELGDSALYFCASSVAGSLWETQYFGPGTRLLVL.

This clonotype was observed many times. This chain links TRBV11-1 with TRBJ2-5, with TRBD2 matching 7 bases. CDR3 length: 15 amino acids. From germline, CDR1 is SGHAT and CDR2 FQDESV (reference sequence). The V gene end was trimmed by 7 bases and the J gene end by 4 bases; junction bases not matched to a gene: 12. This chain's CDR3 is CASNRGGGSLETQYF. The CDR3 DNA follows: TGTGCCAGCAATCGTGGAGGCGGGAGTTTAGAGACCCAGTACTTC.

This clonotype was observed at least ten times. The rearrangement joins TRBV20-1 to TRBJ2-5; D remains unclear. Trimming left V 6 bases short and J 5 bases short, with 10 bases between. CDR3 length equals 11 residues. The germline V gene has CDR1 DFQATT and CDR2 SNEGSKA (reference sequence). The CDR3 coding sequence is TGCAGTGCCCTCAAGATCGAGACCCAGTACTTC. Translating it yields CSALKIETQYF.

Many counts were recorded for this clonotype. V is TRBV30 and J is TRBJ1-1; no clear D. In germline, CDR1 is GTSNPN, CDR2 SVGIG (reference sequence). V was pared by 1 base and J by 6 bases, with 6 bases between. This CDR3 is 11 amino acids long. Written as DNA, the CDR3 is TGTGCCTGGAGTGAAGGGTCTGAAGCTTTCTTT. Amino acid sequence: CAWSEGSEAFF. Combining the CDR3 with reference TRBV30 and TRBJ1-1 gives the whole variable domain SQTIHQWPATLVQPVGSPLSLECTVEGTSNPNLYWYRQAAGRGLQLLFYSVGIGQISSEVPQNLSASRPQDRQFILSSKKLLLSDSGFYLCAWSEGSEAFFGQGTRLTVV.

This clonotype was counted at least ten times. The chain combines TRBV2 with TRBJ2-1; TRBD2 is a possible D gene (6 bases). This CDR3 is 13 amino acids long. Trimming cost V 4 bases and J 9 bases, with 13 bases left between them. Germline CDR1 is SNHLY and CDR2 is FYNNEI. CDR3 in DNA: TGTGCCAGCAGTGTGCAGCGGGTGAGTGAGCAGTTCTTC. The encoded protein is CASSVQRVSEQFF.

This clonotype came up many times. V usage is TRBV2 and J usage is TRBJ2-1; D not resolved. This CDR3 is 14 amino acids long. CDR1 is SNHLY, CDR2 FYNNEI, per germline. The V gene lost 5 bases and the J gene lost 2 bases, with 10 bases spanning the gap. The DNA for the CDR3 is TGTGCCAGCAGTTCACAGTATCCCTACAATGAGCAGTTCTTC. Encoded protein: CASSSQYPYNEQFF.

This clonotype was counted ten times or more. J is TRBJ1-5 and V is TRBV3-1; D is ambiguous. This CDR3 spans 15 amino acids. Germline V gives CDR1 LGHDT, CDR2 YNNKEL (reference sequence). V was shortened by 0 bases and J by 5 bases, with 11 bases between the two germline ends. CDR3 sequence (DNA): TGTGCCAGCAGCCAAGATATAAGGGATCATCAGCCCCAGCATTTT. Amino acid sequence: CASSQDIRDHQPQHF.